The text below deals with one TCR beta chain. Its specificity is unknown. In germline, CDR1 is KGHSH, CDR2 LQKENI. V was trimmed by 1 base and J by 8 bases, leaving 15 bases between them. This CDR3 contains 15 residues. The data belong to a study of T cell responses to AZD1222 COVID-19 vaccine. Study results and limitations: White British donors predominated, females outnumbered males, and clonal diversity was possibly underestimated. Spike-specific TCR depth and breadth grew after two AZD1222 doses. Across the whole spike, CD4 TCRs peaked at regions 160-218 and 743-854.

Data came from immunoSEQ multiplex PCR; TCRdb stores just in-frame clones and leaves some out. Of about 200,000 clones listed, roughly 92% are singletons. This material consisted of peripheral blood, taken 28 days after the second dose of the MenACWY control vaccine. The chain carries TRBV18 and TRBJ2-1; unclear D gene. The receptor's source is an adult who received the MenACWY meningococcal vaccine as a control. The DNA of the CDR3 is TGTGCCAGCTCACCACGCCGTGTCGGCGTTCATGAGCAGTTCTTC. Translated: CASSPRRVGVHEQFF. Drawing the rest from reference TRBV18 and TRBJ2-1, the complete variable domain is NAGVMQNPRHLVRRRGQEARLRCSPMKGHSHVYWYRQLPEEGLKFMVYLQKENIIDESGMPKERFSAEFPKEGPSILRIQQVVRGDSAAYFCASSPRRVGVHEQFFGPGTRLTVL.